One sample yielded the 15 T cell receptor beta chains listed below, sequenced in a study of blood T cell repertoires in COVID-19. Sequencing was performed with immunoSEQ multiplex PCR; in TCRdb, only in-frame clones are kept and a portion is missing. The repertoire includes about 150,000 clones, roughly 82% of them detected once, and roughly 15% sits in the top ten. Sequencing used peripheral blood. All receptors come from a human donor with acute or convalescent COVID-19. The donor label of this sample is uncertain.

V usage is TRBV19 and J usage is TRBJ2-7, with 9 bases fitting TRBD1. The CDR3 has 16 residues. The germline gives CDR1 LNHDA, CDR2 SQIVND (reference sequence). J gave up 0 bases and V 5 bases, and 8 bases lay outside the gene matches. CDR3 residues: CASSSTGGFSSYEQYF. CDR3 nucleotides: TGTGCCAGTAGTTCTACAGGGGGCTTTAGCTCCTACGAGCAGTACTTC.

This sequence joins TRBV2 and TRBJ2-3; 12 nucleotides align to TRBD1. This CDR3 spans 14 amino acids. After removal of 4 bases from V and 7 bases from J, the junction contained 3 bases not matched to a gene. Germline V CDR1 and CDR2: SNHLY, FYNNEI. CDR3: CASSAGQGANTQYF. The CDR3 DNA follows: TGTGCCAGCAGTGCGGGACAGGGGGCAAATACGCAGTATTTT.

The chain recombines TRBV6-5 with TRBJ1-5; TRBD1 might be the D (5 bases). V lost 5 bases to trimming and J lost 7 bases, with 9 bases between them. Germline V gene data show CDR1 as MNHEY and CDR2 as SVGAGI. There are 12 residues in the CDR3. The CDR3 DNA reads TGTGCCAGCAGTCAGGGAACGCAGCCCCAGCATTTT. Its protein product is CASSQGTQPQHF.

CDR3 coding DNA: TGTGCCAGCACCCCCCCGGACATCCAGCCCTACAATGAGCAGTTCTTC. Translating it yields CASTPPDIQPYNEQFF. The chain joins TRBV5-6 to TRBJ2-1; D may be TRBD1 (5 bases). In germline, CDR1 is SGHDT, CDR2 YYEEEE. The ends were cut back, 6 bases at V and 2 bases at J, with 18 bases in the middle. The CDR3 loop spans 16 amino acids.

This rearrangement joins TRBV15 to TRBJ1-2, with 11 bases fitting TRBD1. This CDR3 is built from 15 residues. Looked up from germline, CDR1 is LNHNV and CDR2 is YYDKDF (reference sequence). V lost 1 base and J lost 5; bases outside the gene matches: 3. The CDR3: CATSRGTGGKYGYTF. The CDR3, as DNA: TGTGCCACCAGCAGAGGGACAGGGGGCAAATATGGCTACACCTTC.

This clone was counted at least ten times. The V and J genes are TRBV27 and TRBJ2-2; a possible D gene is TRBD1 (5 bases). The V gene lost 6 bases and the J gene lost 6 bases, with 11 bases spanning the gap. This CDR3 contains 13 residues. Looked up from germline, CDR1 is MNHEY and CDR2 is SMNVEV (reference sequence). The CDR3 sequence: CASRLTGPGELFF. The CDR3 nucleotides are TGTGCCAGCAGGCTCACAGGTCCCGGGGAGCTGTTTTTT.

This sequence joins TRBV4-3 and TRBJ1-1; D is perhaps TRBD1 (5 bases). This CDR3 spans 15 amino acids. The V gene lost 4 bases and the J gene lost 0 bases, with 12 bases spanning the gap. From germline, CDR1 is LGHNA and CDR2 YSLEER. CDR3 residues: CASSPTGTLNTEAFF. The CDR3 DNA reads TGCGCCAGCAGCCCAACAGGCACCTTGAACACTGAAGCTTTCTTT.

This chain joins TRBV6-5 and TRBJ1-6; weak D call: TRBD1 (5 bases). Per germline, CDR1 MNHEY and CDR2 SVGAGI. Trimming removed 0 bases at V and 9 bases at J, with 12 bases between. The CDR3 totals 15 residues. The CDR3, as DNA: TGTGCCAGCAGTTACTCAGAGGGGAGGGGTTCACCCCTCCACTTT. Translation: CASSYSEGRGSPLHF.

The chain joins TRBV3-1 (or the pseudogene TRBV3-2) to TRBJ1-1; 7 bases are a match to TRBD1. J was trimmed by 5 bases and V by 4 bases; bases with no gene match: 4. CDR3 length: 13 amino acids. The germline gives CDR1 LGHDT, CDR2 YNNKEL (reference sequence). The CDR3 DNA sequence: TGTGCCAGCAGCCGACAGGGTAGGACTGAAGCTTTCTTT. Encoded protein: CASSRQGRTEAFF.

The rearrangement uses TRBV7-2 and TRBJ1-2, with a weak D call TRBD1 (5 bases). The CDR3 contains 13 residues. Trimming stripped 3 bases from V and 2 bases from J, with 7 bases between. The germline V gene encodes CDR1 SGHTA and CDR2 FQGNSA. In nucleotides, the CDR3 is TGTGCCAGCAGCTTGGACACCAACTATGGCTACACCTTC. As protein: CASSLDTNYGYTF.

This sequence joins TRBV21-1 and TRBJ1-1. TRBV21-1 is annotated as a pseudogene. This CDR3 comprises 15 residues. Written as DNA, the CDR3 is TGTGCCAGCAGCAAAGAGGCGGGGTTGTACACTGAAGCTTTCTTT. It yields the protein CASSKEAGLYTEAFF.

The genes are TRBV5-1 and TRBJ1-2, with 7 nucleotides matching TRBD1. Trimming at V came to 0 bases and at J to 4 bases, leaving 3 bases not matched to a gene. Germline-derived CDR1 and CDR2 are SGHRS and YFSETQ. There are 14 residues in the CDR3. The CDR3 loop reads CASSLEAGGYGYTF. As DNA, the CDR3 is TGCGCCAGCAGCTTGGAAGCAGGGGGCTATGGCTACACCTTC.

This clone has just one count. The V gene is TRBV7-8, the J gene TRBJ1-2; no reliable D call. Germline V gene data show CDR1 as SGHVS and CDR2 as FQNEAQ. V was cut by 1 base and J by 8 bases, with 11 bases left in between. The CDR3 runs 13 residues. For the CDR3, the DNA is TGTGCCAGCAGCTTAGAGCCACAGAAAGGCTACACCTTC. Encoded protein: CASSLEPQKGYTF. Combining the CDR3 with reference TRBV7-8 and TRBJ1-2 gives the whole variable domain GAGVSQSPRYKVAKRGQDVALRCDPISGHVSLFWYQQALGQGPEFLTYFQNEAQLDKSGLPSDRFFAERPEGSVSTLKIQRTQQEDSAVYLCASSLEPQKGYTFGSGTRLTVV.

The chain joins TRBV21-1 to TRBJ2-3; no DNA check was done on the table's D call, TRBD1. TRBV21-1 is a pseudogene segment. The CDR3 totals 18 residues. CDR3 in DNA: TGTGCCTGCGGTACCGGGACAGGGGAACGGACTAGCACAGATACGCAGTATTTT. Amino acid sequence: CACGTGTGERTSTDTQYF.

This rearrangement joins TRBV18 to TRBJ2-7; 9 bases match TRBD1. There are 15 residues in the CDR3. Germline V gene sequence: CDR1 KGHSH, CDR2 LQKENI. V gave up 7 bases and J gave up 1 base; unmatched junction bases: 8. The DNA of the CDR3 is TGTGCCAGCTTTACCGGGACAGGGAGATCCTACGAGCAGTACTTC. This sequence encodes CASFTGTGRSYEQYF.